This is a list of T cell receptor beta chains from one sample in a study of regulatory T cells in long-lasting Graves disease. TCRdb analysed the multiplex PCR reads with MiXCR anew, one entry per CDR3 protein. The table shows around 330,000 distinct CDR3 sequences, with 15% to 20% occurring only once. The sample in question was peripheral blood mononuclear cells (PBMCs), obtained at new diagnosis, from a patient treated with antithyroid drugs. The receptors come from a female donor with Graves disease. Each CDR3 is given with its conserved first and last residue. A D gene is named only where the DNA matches it firmly. The size entry is marked missing in some rows and otherwise reads once, few, many or a size class.

J gene: TRBJ1-2; clone size: many; V gene: TRBV19; D gene: TRBD1; CDR3 length: 15; CDR3 protein: CATTFSGTGGYGYTF; CDR3 DNA: TGTGCCACGACCTTCTCCGGGACAGGGGGATATGGCTACACCTTC
J gene: TRBJ1-2; clone size: .; V gene: TRBV11-1; D gene: .; CDR3 length: 16; CDR3 protein: CASRPSGASVDYGYTF; CDR3 DNA: TGTGCCAGCAGACCCAGCGGGGCGTCAGTCGACTATGGCTACACCTTC
J gene: TRBJ2-7; clone size: many; V gene: TRBV5-1; D gene: .; CDR3 length: 15; CDR3 protein: CASSLGGVIVHEQYF; CDR3 DNA: TGCGCCAGCAGCTTGGGAGGGGTAATCGTCCACGAGCAGTACTTC
J gene: TRBJ1-1; clone size: many; V gene: TRBV5-1; D gene: TRBD1; CDR3 length: 15; CDR3 protein: CASSQGTGGVTEAFF; CDR3 DNA: TGCGCCAGCAGCCAAGGGACAGGGGGCGTCACTGAAGCTTTCTTT
J gene: TRBJ2-2; clone size: many; V gene: TRBV11-1; D gene: .; CDR3 length: 15; CDR3 protein: CASSHGQIATGELFF; CDR3 DNA: TGTGCCAGCAGCCACGGACAGATCGCTACCGGGGAGCTGTTTTTT
J gene: TRBJ2-1; clone size: many; V gene: TRBV2; D gene: .; CDR3 length: 14; CDR3 protein: CASSLGTAYNEQFF; CDR3 DNA: TGTGCCAGCAGCTTGGGGACGGCCTACAATGAGCAGTTCTTC
J gene: TRBJ2-1; clone size: many; V gene: TRBV11-3; D gene: .; CDR3 length: 19; CDR3 protein: CASSLRGSERFSSYNEQFF; CDR3 DNA: TGTGCCAGCAGCTTAAGGGGCTCGGAACGGTTCTCCTCCTACAATGAGCAGTTCTTC
J gene: TRBJ2-1; clone size: many; V gene: TRBV28; D gene: TRBD1; CDR3 length: 13; CDR3 protein: CASTGQGAGEQFF; CDR3 DNA: TGTGCCAGCACTGGACAGGGGGCTGGTGAGCAGTTCTTC
J gene: TRBJ1-1; clone size: .; V gene: TRBV6-1; D gene: .; CDR3 length: 15; CDR3 protein: CASTKRGGWNTEAFF; CDR3 DNA: TGTGCCAGCACCAAACGGGGGGGATGGAACACTGAAGCTTTCTTT
J gene: TRBJ2-1; clone size: few; V gene: TRBV7-2; D gene: .; CDR3 length: 12; CDR3 protein: CASSLARPEQFF; CDR3 DNA: TGTGCCAGCAGCTTAGCTCGGCCAGAGCAGTTCTTC
J gene: TRBJ2-5; clone size: few; V gene: TRBV20-1; D gene: .; CDR3 length: 13; CDR3 protein: CSAKDYPQETQYF; CDR3 DNA: TGCAGTGCAAAGGACTACCCCCAGGAGACCCAGTACTTC
J gene: TRBJ2-5; clone size: .; V gene: TRBV20-1; D gene: TRBD2; CDR3 length: 13; CDR3 protein: CSAQREGRETQYF; CDR3 DNA: TGCAGTGCCCAGCGGGAGGGCCGGGAGACCCAGTACTTC
J gene: TRBJ1-2; clone size: many; V gene: TRBV19; D gene: .; CDR3 length: 16; CDR3 protein: CASTGTETIYNEGYTF; CDR3 DNA: TGTGCCAGTACCGGGACGGAGACTATATACAACGAGGGCTACACCTTC
J gene: TRBJ2-5; clone size: few; V gene: TRBV18; D gene: .; CDR3 length: 14; CDR3 protein: CASSPRVGEETQYF; CDR3 DNA: TGTGCCAGCTCACCTAGAGTGGGAGAAGAGACCCAGTACTTC
J gene: TRBJ2-7; clone size: .; V gene: TRBV5-4; D gene: TRBD2; CDR3 length: 14; CDR3 protein: CASSFGGTMREQYF; CDR3 DNA: TGTGCCAGCAGCTTTGGCGGGACTATGAGAGAGCAGTACTTC
J gene: TRBJ2-5; clone size: once; V gene: TRBV12-3/TRBV12-4; D gene: TRBD1; CDR3 length: 17; CDR3 protein: CASSSEPRTGPQETQYF; CDR3 DNA: TGTGCCAGCAGTTCAGAACCCAGGACAGGGCCTCAAGAGACCCAGTACTTC
J gene: TRBJ2-1; clone size: many; V gene: TRBV12-3/TRBV12-4; D gene: .; CDR3 length: 17; CDR3 protein: CASSLWGQAGPYNEQFF; CDR3 DNA: TGTGCCAGCAGTTTATGGGGGCAAGCGGGGCCATACAATGAGCAGTTCTTC
J gene: TRBJ1-1; clone size: many; V gene: TRBV10-3; D gene: .; CDR3 length: 15; CDR3 protein: CAISESWGVNTEAFF; CDR3 DNA: TGTGCCATCAGTGAGTCCTGGGGGGTGAACACTGAAGCTTTCTTT
J gene: TRBJ2-2; clone size: few; V gene: TRBV19; D gene: .; CDR3 length: 15; CDR3 protein: CASSAPSIGAGELFF; CDR3 DNA: TGTGCCAGTAGTGCCCCTAGCATCGGGGCCGGGGAGCTGTTTTTT
J gene: TRBJ2-5; clone size: many; V gene: TRBV5-1; D gene: TRBD2; CDR3 length: 15; CDR3 protein: CASSPGLAGQETQYF; CDR3 DNA: TGTGCCAGCAGCCCCGGACTAGCGGGACAAGAGACCCAGTACTTC
J gene: TRBJ2-1; clone size: many; V gene: TRBV12-3/TRBV12-4; D gene: .; CDR3 length: 14; CDR3 protein: CASSLTPGYNEQFF; CDR3 DNA: TGTGCCAGCAGTTTGACCCCTGGGTACAATGAGCAGTTCTTC
J gene: TRBJ1-1; clone size: many; V gene: TRBV24-1; D gene: .; CDR3 length: 17; CDR3 protein: CATSDFLPVIMNTEAFF; CDR3 DNA: TGTGCCACCAGTGATTTCCTTCCGGTAATCATGAACACTGAAGCTTTCTTT
J gene: TRBJ2-7; clone size: few; V gene: TRBV7-6; D gene: TRBD2; CDR3 length: 18; CDR3 protein: CASSLGVAGGLEGYEQYF; CDR3 DNA: TGTGCCAGCAGCTTAGGTGTAGCGGGAGGGCTCGAGGGGTACGAGCAGTACTTC
J gene: TRBJ1-5; clone size: many; V gene: TRBV28; D gene: .; CDR3 length: 12; CDR3 protein: CASRSGSQPQHF; CDR3 DNA: TGTGCCAGCAGATCAGGATCTCAGCCCCAGCATTTT
J gene: TRBJ2-1; clone size: .; V gene: TRBV29-1; D gene: TRBD2; CDR3 length: 16; CDR3 protein: CSVDQASGRGWNEQFF; CDR3 DNA: TGCAGCGTTGATCAGGCTAGCGGGAGGGGATGGAATGAGCAGTTCTTC
J gene: TRBJ2-5; clone size: many; V gene: TRBV2; D gene: .; CDR3 length: 14; CDR3 protein: CASSPGPDGETQYF; CDR3 DNA: TGTGCCAGCAGCCCGGGCCCCGACGGGGAGACCCAGTACTTC
J gene: TRBJ2-1; clone size: few; V gene: TRBV20-1; D gene: TRBD2; CDR3 length: 18; CDR3 protein: CSAHGTSGRGSSYNEQFF; CDR3 DNA: TGCAGTGCTCACGGGACTAGCGGGAGAGGGAGCTCCTACAATGAGCAGTTCTTC
J gene: TRBJ2-3; clone size: .; V gene: TRBV9; D gene: TRBD2; CDR3 length: 16; CDR3 protein: CASSSHRREGTDTQYF; CDR3 DNA: TGTGCCAGCAGCTCACACCGGCGGGAGGGCACAGATACGCAGTATTTT
J gene: TRBJ2-1; clone size: many; V gene: TRBV2; D gene: .; CDR3 length: 15; CDR3 protein: CASDHSQGSHNEQFF; CDR3 DNA: TGTGCCAGCGACCACTCCCAAGGCAGCCACAATGAGCAGTTCTTC
J gene: TRBJ2-2; clone size: .; V gene: TRBV6-1; D gene: .; CDR3 length: 14; CDR3 protein: CASILDLTTGELFF; CDR3 DNA: TGTGCCAGCATACTGGATCTGACCACCGGGGAGCTGTTTTTT
J gene: TRBJ1-4; clone size: many; V gene: TRBV11-3; D gene: TRBD1; CDR3 length: 14; CDR3 protein: CASSLDRVEEKLFF; CDR3 DNA: TGTGCCAGCAGTCTGGACAGGGTGGAGGAAAAACTGTTTTTT
J gene: TRBJ1-1; clone size: many; V gene: TRBV28; D gene: .; CDR3 length: 14; CDR3 protein: CASTLPHRGTEAFF; CDR3 DNA: TGTGCCAGCACCCTACCGCATAGGGGCACTGAAGCTTTCTTT